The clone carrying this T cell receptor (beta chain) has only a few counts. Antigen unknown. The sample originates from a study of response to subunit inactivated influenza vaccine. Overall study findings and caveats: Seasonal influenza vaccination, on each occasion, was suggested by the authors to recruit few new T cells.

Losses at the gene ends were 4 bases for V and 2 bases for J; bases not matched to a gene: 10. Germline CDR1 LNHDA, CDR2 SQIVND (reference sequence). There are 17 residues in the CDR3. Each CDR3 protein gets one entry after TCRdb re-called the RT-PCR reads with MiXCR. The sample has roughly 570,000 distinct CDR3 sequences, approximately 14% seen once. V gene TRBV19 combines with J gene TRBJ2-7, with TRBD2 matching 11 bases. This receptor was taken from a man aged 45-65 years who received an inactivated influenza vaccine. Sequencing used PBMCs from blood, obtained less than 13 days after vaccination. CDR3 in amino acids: CASSRGSGTSGAYEQYF. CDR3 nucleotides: TGTGCCAGTAGTAGAGGGTCCGGGACTAGCGGAGCCTACGAGCAGTACTTC.